This note documents a single T cell receptor (beta chain) sequence. The data were obtained in a study of blood T cell repertoires in COVID-19. In the study overall: The analysed material was cDNA or gDNA that came from T cells, B-cell-depleted T cells, or PBMCs.

Original data processing: Scientists estimated how many nucleated cells there were by amplifying reference gene primers. TCRdb's copy holds only in-frame clones and misses some; the assay was immunoSEQ multiplex PCR. From that table come the V and J calls and clone size; the DNA was used to work out D and trimming. This sample has about 340,000 clones, with around 80% found just once. The CDR3 has 15 amino acids. Germline lookup yields CDR1 KGHDR and CDR2 SFDVKD. The ends lost 5 bases at V and 1 base at J; junction bases unmatched: 1. The rearrangement joins TRBV24-1 to TRBJ2-3; 11 bases align to TRBD2. Specimen: peripheral blood. This sequence was found in a man aged 25 to 45 with active or convalescent COVID-19. The CDR3: CATSVAGGRTDTQYF. Written as DNA, the CDR3 is TGTGCCACCAGTGTAGCGGGGGGGCGCACAGATACGCAGTATTTT.